This T cell receptor (beta chain) was captured by sequencing in a study of cytomegalovirus exposure and HLA in healthy donors. Primers: 60 Vbeta forward and 13 Jbeta reverse. Sequencing used immunoSEQ multiplex PCR; TCRdb keeps in-frame clones, though not all of them. The table has over 95,000 clones, roughly four fifths seen once. The CDR3 totals 15 residues. The V and J ends lost 3 bases and 5 bases respectively, with 14 bases between them. Germline loops: CDR1 LNHDA, CDR2 SQIVND (reference sequence). The TCR sequence derives from a woman between 18 and 29 years old in good health and CMV-seronegative. The material sequenced was PBMCs. This chain connects TRBV19 to TRBJ2-1, with D maybe TRBD1 (5 bases). CDR3 sequence: CASSMQGVGDNEQFF. DNA for the CDR3: TGTGCCAGTAGTATGCAAGGGGTAGGCGACAATGAGCAGTTCTTC.